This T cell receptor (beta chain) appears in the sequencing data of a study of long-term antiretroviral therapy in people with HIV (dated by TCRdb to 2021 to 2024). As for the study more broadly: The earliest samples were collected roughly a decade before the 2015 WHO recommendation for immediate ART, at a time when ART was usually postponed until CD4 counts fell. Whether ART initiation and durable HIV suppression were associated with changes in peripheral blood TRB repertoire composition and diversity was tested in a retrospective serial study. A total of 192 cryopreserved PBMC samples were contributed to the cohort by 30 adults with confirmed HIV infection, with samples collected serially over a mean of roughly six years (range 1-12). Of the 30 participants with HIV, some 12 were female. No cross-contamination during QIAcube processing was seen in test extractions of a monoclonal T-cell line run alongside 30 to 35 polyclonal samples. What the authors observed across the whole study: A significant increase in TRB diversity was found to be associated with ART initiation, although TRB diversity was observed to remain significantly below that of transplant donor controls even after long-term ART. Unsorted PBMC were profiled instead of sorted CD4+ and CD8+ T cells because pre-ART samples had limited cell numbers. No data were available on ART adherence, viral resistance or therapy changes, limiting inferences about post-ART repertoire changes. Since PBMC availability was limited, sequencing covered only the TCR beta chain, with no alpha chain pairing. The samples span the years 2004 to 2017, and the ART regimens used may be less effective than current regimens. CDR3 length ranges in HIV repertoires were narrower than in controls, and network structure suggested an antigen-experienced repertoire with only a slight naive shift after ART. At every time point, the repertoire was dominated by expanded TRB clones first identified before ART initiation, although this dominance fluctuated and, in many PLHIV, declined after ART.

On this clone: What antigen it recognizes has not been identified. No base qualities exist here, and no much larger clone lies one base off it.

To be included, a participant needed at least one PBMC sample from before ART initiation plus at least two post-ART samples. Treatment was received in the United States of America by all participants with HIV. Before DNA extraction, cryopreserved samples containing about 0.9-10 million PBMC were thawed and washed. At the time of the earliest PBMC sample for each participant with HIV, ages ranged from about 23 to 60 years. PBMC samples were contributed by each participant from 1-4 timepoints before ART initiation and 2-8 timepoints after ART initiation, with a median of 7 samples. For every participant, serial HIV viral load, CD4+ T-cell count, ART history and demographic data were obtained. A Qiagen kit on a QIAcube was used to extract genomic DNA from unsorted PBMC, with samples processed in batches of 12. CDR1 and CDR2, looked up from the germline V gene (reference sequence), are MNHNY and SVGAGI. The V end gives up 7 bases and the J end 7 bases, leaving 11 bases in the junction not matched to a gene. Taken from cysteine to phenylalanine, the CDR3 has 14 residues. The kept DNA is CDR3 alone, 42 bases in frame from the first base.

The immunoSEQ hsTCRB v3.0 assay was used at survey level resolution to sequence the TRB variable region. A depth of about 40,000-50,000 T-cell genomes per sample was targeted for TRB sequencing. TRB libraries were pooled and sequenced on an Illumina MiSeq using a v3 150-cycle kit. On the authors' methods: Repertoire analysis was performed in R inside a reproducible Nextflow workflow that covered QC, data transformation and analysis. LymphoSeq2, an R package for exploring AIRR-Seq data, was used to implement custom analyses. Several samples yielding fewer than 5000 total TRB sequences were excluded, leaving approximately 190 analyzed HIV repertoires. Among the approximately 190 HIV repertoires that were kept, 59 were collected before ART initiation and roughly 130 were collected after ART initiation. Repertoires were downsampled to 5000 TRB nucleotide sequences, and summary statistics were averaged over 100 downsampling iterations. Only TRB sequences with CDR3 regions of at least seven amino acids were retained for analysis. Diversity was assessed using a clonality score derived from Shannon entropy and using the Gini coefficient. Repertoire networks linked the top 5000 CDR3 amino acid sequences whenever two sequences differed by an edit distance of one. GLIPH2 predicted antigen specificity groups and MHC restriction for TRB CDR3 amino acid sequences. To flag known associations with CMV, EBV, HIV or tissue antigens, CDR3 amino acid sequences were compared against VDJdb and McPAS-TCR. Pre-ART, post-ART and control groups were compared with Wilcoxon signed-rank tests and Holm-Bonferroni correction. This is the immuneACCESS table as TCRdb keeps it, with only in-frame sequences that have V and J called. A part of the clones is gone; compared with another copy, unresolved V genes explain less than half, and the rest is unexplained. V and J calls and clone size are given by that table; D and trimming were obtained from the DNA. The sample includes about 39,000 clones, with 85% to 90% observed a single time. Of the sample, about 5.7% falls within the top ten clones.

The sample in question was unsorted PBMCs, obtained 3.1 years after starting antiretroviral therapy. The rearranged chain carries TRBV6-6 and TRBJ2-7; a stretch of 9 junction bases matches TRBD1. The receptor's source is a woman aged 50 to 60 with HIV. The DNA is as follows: TGTGCCAGCATCAGAAGGACAGGGGACGTAGAGCAGTACTTC. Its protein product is CASIRRTGDVEQYF.